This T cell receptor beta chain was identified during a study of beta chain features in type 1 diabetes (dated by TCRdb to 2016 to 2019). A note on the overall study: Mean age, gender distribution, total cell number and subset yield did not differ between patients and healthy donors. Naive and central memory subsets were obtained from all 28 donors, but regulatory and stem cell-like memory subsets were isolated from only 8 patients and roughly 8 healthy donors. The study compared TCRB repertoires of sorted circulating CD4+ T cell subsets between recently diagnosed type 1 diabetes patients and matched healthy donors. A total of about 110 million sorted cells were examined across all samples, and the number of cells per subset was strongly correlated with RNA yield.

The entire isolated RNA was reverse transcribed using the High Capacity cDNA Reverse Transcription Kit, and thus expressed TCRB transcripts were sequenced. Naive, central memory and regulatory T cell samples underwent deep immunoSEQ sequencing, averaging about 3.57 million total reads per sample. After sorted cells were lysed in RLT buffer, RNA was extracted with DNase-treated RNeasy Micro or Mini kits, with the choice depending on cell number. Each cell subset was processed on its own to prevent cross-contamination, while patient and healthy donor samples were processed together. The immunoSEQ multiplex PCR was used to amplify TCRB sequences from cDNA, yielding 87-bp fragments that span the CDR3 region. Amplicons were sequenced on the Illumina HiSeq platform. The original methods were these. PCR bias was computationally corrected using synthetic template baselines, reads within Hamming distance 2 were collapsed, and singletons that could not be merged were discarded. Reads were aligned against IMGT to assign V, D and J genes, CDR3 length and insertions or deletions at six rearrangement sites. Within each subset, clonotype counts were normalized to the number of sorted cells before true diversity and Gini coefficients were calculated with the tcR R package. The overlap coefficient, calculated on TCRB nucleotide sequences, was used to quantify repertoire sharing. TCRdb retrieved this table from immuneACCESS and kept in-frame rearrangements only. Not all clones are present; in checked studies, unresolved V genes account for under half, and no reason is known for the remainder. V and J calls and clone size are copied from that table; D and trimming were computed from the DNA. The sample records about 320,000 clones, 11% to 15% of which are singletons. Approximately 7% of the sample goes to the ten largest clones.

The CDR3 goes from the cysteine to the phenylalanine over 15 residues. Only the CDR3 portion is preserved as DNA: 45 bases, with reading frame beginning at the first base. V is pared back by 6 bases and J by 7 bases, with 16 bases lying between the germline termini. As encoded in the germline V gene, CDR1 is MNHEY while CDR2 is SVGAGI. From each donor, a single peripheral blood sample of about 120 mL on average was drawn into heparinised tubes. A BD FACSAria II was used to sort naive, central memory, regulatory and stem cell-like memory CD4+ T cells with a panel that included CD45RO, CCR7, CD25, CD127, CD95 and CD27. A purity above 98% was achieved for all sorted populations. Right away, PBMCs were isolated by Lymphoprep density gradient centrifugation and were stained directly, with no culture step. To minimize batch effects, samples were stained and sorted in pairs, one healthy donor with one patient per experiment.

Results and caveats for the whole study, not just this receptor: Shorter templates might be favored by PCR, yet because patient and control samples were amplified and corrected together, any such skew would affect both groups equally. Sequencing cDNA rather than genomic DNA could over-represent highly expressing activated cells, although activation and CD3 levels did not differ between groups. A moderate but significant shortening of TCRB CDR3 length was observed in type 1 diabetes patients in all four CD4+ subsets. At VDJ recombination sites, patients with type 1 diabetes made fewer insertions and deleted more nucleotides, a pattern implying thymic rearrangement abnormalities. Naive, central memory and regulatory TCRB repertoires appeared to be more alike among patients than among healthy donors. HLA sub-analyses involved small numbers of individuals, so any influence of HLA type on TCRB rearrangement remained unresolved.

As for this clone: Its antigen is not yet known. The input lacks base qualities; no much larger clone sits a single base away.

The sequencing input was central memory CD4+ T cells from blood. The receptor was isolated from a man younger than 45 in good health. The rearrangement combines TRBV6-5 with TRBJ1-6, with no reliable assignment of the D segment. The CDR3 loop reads CASRDDGKSNSPLHF. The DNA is TGTGCCAGCAGGGACGATGGGAAGTCAAATTCACCCCTCCACTTT.